These 20 T cell receptor beta chains originate from one sample sequenced in a study of blood T cell repertoires in COVID-19 (dated by TCRdb to the early 2020s). Library preparation employed the immunoSEQ multiplex PCR assay. The immuneACCESS repertoire file appears here via TCRdb, limited to in-frame rearrangements. These files lack a portion of the clones; in checked studies, under half of the deficit traces to unresolved V genes, and the cause of the others is not known. In all, the sample holds approximately 190,000 clones, and 86% of those were seen once. The ten most abundant clones make up 20% to 25% of the sample. The sequenced material came from PBMCs or T cells enriched from blood (not recorded which). Source of these receptors: a woman in her forties in a cohort exposed to, infected with or recovered from COVID-19 (not recorded which).

This clone was recorded once. The J gene is TRBJ1-5, the V gene TRBV19; the D is unclear. Germline CDR1 reads LNHDA; CDR2 reads SQIVND (reference sequence). The CDR3 covers 13 residues. V dropped 5 bases and J dropped 7 bases, with 12 bases sitting between them. CDR3 sequence reads: CASSARLGQPQHF. The CDR3 nucleotides read TGTGCCAGTAGTGCCCGGCTAGGACAGCCCCAGCATTTT.

The chain carries TRBV4-3 and TRBJ2-5, with 14 bases lining up with TRBD2. V shed 1 base and J 5 bases; nucleotides not matched to a gene: 6. Per germline, CDR1 LGHNA and CDR2 YSLEER. CDR3 length: 17 residues. CDR3 region: CASSQARGLAGAETQYF. DNA for the CDR3: TGCGCCAGCAGCCAAGCCAGGGGACTAGCGGGAGCGGAGACCCAGTACTTC.

The chain is built from TRBV11-3 and TRBJ2-7; 12 bases align to TRBD2. The V gene's germline CDR1 is SGHNT and CDR2 YENEEA. Trimming removed 5 bases from V and 0 bases from J; junction bases left unmatched: 8. The length of the CDR3 is 17 residues. CDR3 DNA: TGTGCCAGCAGCCCAGGGACTAGCGGGCCGAGCTCCTACGAGCAGTACTTC. Translated: CASSPGTSGPSSYEQYF.

This chain uses TRBV28 with TRBJ1-1, with D uncertain. The V gene's germline CDR1 is MDHEN and CDR2 SYDVKM. Trimming removed 6 bases at V and 1 base at J, with 12 bases between. CDR3 length: 14 residues. For the CDR3, the DNA is TGTGCCAGCAGCTTTTGGGCCAGGAACACTGAAGCTTTCTTT. The encoded protein is CASSFWARNTEAFF.

This clone occurred once. The rearrangement links TRBV24-1 to TRBJ2-1; 11 bases are a match to TRBD2. This CDR3 has 17 amino acids. The V segment lost 5 bases and the J segment 3 bases; nucleotides outside the gene matches: 8. CDR1 is KGHDR and CDR2 is SFDVKD in the germline V gene. For the CDR3, the DNA is TGTGCCACCAGTGGTCGAATAGCGGGAGGGCTCTACAATGAGCAGTTCTTC. Translating gives CATSGRIAGGLYNEQFF.

The V gene is TRBV4-1, the J gene TRBJ2-5, with 7 bases identical to TRBD1. Germline values: CDR1 MGHRA, CDR2 YSYEKL. V was clipped by 1 base and J by 1 base; unmatched bases: 9. There are 17 residues in the CDR3. CDR3 region: CASSQGPRTGSQETQYF. DNA of the CDR3: TGCGCCAGCAGCCAAGGACCTCGGACAGGTAGCCAAGAGACCCAGTACTTC.

J is TRBJ2-3 and V is TRBV5-4, with 13 bases fitting TRBD2. Germline V lookup: CDR1 SGHNT, CDR2 YYREEE (reference sequence). V lost 4 bases and J lost 6; bases outside the gene matches: 17. CDR3 size: 19 residues. DNA for the CDR3: TGTGCCAGCAGCGGGGGGACTAGCGGGGAGGGAGAGTTCAGTGATACGCAGTATTTT. As protein: CASSGGTSGEGEFSDTQYF.

The chain employs TRBV3-1 (or the pseudogene TRBV3-2) and TRBJ1-5; TRBD1 matches 9 bases. CDR1 LGHDT and CDR2 YNNKEL come from the germline V gene (reference sequence). The CDR3 has 16 amino acids. V lost 0 bases and J lost 3; bases outside the gene matches: 3. The chain's CDR3 is CASSQDWTGVNQPQHF. CDR3 nucleotides: TGTGCCAGCAGCCAAGACTGGACAGGGGTCAATCAGCCCCAGCATTTT.

The chain links TRBV5-4 to TRBJ1-1; D not certain. Between the trimmed V and J ends, which lost 2 bases and 5 bases, there was a span of 10 bases. The CDR3 runs to 13 residues. Germline-derived CDR1 and CDR2 are SGHNT and YYREEE (reference sequence). The DNA of the CDR3 is TGTGCCAGCAGCTTCACGGGTTTGACTGAAGCTTTCTTT. Translation: CASSFTGLTEAFF.

The chain joins TRBV2 to TRBJ2-1; tentatively, D is TRBD1 (6 bases). From germline, CDR1 is SNHLY and CDR2 FYNNEI. This CDR3 has 15 amino acids. V was clipped by 6 bases and J by 4 bases, with 16 bases between them. In DNA, the CDR3 is TGTGCCAGCAGAAAAAACAGGGAAACGTACAATGAGCAGTTCTTC. The encoded protein is CASRKNRETYNEQFF.

This chain joins TRBV11-3 and TRBJ2-5, with TRBD2 matching 9 bases. CDR3 size: 15 residues. The ends lost 2 bases at V and 5 bases at J; junction bases unmatched: 6. Germline V gene sequence: CDR1 SGHNT, CDR2 YENEEA. The CDR3 region is CASSLRLAGSETQYF. The CDR3 DNA sequence: TGTGCCAGCAGCTTAAGGCTAGCGGGAAGCGAGACCCAGTACTTC.

The chain joins TRBV7-2 to TRBJ1-2; 7 nucleotides line up with TRBD1. The CDR3 totals 13 residues. Germline CDR1 is SGHTA and CDR2 is FQGNSA. Trimming took 3 bases from V and 6 from J; bases not matched to a gene: 4. The CDR3 protein is CASSFWQGDGYTF. The CDR3 DNA sequence: TGTGCCAGCAGCTTTTGGCAGGGGGATGGCTACACCTTC.

The chain is built from TRBV4-3 and TRBJ2-7; 12 nucleotides align to TRBD2. This CDR3 comprises 17 residues. The germline V gene has CDR1 LGHNA and CDR2 YSLEER. Losses at the gene ends were 0 bases for V and 9 bases for J; bases not matched to a gene: 12. This CDR3 reads CASSQDLLAGGELAQYF. The CDR3 region has the DNA TGCGCCAGCAGCCAAGATTTGCTAGCGGGGGGGGAATTGGCGCAGTACTTC.

This sequence joins TRBV27 and TRBJ2-1; 8 nucleotides agree with TRBD1. This CDR3 contains 17 residues. Trimming at V came to 3 bases and at J to 3 bases, leaving 10 bases not matched to a gene. Per germline, CDR1 MNHEY and CDR2 SMNVEV (reference sequence). The CDR3 region has the DNA TGTGCCAGCAGTTTTTTGCCCGGGACAGGTCTCTACAATGAGCAGTTCTTC. This gives the protein CASSFLPGTGLYNEQFF.

The V call is TRBV11-3, the J call TRBJ2-3; D remains unclear. Deletions cut 2 bases from V and 5 bases from J, with 2 bases between. Germline values: CDR1 SGHNT, CDR2 YENEEA. The CDR3 length is 11 residues. The CDR3 spells CASSLQDTQYF. The CDR3 DNA is TGTGCCAGCAGCTTACAAGATACGCAGTATTTT.

This clone has just one count. V gene TRBV9 combines with J gene TRBJ2-7, with D maybe TRBD1 (6 bases). CDR3 length: 16 residues. Germline V gene data show CDR1 as SGDLS and CDR2 as YYNGEE. With 4 bases removed from V and 1 base from J, the gap between germline ends came to 18 bases. The CDR3 is CASSPYERGMSYEQYF. The CDR3 DNA follows: TGTGCCAGCAGCCCATACGAAAGGGGGATGTCCTACGAGCAGTACTTC.

The genes are TRBV10-1 and TRBJ1-5; 7 positions agree with TRBD1. V dropped 6 bases and J dropped 3; count of bases not matched to a gene: 5. This CDR3 region has 14 residues. Germline CDR1 WNHNN, CDR2 SYGVQD (reference sequence). The CDR3 DNA reads TGCGCCAGCAGCGAGGGACAGTACAATCAGCCCCAGCATTTT. It yields the protein CASSEGQYNQPQHF.

This clone showed up just a few times. V gene TRBV29-1 combines with J gene TRBJ2-1, with 10 bases identical to TRBD1. Trimming took 6 bases from V and 9 from J; bases not matched to a gene: 11. The germline V gene has CDR1 SQVTM and CDR2 ANQGSEA. The CDR3 is 14 amino acids. CDR3 loop: CSVDTGTGVTEQFF. Here the CDR3 DNA reads TGCAGCGTCGATACCGGGACAGGGGTGACTGAGCAGTTCTTC.

The gene calls are TRBV5-1 and TRBJ1-2, with unresolved D. CDR1 is SGHRS and CDR2 is YFSETQ in the germline V gene. There are 15 residues in the CDR3. Trimming took off 4 bases at V and 4 bases at J, with 17 bases between the two ends. The CDR3 here is CASSTQELYGYGYTF. The CDR3 nucleotides read TGCGCCAGCAGCACCCAGGAACTTTATGGCTATGGCTACACCTTC.

The CDR3 is CASRRGGAVNEKLFF. The CDR3 DNA reads TGCGCCAGCAGAAGGGGGGGCGCGGTTAATGAAAAACTGTTTTTT. The V and J genes are TRBV4-1 and TRBJ1-4, with a weak D call TRBD1 (6 bases). Germline V CDR1 and CDR2: MGHRA, YSYEKL. CDR3 length: 15 residues. V was shortened by 6 bases and J by 4 bases, with 15 bases between the two germline ends.